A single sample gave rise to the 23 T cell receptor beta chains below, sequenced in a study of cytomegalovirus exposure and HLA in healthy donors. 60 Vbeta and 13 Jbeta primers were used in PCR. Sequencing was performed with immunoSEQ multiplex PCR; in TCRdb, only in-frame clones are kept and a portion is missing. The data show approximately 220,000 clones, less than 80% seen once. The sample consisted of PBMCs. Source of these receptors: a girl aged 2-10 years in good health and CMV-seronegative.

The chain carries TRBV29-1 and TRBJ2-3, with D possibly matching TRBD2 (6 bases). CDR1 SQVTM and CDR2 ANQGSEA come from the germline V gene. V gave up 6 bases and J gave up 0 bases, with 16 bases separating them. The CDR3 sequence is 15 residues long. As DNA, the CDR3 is TGCAGCGTAAAGGGGCTAGCGACTAGCACAGATACGCAGTATTTT. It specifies CSVKGLATSTDTQYF.

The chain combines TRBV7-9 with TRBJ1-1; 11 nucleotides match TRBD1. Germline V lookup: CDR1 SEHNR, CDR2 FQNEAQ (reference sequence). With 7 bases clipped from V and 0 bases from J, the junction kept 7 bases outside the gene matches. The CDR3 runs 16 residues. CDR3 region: CASNLRDRGMNTEAFF. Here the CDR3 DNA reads TGTGCCAGCAATCTCCGGGACAGGGGGATGAACACTGAAGCTTTCTTT.

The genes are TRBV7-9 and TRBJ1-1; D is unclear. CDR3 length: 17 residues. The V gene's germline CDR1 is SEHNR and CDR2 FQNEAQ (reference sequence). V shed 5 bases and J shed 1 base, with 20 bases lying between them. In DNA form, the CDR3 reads TGTGCCAGCAGCCTCGACACGGAACAGCCTTCGAACACTGAAGCTTTCTTT. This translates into CASSLDTEQPSNTEAFF.

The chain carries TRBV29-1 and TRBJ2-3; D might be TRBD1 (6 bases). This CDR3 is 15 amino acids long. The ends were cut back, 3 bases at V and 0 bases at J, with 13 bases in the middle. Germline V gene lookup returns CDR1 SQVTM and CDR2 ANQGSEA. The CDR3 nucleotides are TGCAGCGTTGAGCCCCCCCAGGGGAGCACAGATACGCAGTATTTT. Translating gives CSVEPPQGSTDTQYF.

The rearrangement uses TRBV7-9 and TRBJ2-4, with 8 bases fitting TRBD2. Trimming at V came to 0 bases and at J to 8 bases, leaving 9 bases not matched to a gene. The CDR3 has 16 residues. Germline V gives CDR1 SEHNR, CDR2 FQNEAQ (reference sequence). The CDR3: CASSLAYGGAGDIQYF. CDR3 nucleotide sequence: TGTGCCAGCAGCTTAGCTTACGGGGGGGCCGGGGACATTCAGTACTTC.

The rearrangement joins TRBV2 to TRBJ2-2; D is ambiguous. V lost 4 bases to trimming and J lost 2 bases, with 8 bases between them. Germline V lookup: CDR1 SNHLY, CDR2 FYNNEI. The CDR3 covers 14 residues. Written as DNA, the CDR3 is TGTGCCAGCAGTGCCGCACTCAACACCGGGGAGCTGTTTTTT. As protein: CASSAALNTGELFF. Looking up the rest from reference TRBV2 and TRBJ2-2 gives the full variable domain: EPEVTQTPSHQVTQMGQEVILRCVPISNHLYFYWYRQILGQKVEFLVSFYNNEISEKSEIFDDQFSVERPDGSNFTLKIRSTKLEDSAMYFCASSAALNTGELFFGEGSRLTVL.

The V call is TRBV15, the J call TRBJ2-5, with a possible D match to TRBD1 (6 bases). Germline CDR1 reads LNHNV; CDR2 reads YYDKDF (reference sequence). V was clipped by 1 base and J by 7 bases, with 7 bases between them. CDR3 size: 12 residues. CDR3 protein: CATSRAQGTQYF. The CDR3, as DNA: TGTGCCACCAGCAGAGCACAGGGGACCCAGTACTTC.

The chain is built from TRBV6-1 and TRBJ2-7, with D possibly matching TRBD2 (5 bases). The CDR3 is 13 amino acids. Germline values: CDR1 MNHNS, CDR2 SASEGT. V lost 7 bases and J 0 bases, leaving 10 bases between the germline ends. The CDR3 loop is CASILAGSYEQYF. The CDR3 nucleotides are TGTGCCAGCATTCTAGCAGGCTCCTACGAGCAGTACTTC.

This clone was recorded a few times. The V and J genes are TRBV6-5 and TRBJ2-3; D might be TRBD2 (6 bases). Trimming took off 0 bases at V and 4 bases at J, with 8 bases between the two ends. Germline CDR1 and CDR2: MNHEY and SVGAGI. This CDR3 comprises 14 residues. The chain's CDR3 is CASSYSRGSDTQYF. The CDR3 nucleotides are TGTGCCAGCAGTTACTCTCGGGGGTCAGATACGCAGTATTTT.

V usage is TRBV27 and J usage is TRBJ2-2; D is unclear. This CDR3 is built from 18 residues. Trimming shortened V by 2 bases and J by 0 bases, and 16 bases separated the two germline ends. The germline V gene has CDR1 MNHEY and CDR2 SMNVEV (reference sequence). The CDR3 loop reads CASSLVWVGSANTGELFF. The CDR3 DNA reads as TGTGCCAGCAGTTTAGTTTGGGTCGGCAGCGCGAACACCGGGGAGCTGTTTTTT.

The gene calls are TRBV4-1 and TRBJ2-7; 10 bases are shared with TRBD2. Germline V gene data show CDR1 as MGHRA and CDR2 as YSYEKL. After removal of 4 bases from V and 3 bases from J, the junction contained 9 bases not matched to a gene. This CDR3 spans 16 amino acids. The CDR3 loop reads CASSPAAGGIFYEQYF. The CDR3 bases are TGCGCCAGCAGCCCCGCAGCGGGGGGGATTTTCTACGAGCAGTACTTC.

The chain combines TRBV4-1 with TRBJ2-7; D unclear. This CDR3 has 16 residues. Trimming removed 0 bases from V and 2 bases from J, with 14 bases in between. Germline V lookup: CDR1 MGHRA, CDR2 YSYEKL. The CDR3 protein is CASSQDIDRGTYEQYF. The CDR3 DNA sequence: TGCGCCAGCAGCCAAGATATTGACCGCGGAACCTACGAGCAGTACTTC.

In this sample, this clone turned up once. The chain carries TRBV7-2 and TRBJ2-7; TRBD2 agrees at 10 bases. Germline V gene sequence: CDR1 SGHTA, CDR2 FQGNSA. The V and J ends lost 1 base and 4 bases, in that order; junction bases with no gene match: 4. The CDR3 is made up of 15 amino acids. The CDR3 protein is CASSLDTSGVYEQYF. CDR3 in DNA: TGTGCCAGCAGCTTAGATACTAGCGGGGTATACGAGCAGTACTTC.

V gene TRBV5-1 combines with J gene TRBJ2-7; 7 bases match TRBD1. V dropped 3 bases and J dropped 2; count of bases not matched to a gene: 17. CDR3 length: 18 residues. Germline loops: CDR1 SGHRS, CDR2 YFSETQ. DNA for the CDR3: TGCGCCAGCAGCTGGGACAGCCTTACTCCGGGGCCCGCCTACGAGCAGTACTTC. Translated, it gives CASSWDSLTPGPAYEQYF.

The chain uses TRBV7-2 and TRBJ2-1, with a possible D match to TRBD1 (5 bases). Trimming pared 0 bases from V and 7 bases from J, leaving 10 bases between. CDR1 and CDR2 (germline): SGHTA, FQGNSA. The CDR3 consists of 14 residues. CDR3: CASSLAAGWNEQFF. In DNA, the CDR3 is TGTGCCAGCAGCTTAGCGGCAGGGTGGAATGAGCAGTTCTTC.

The CDR3 protein is CASSPVSSYNSPLHF. DNA of the CDR3: TGTGCCAGCAGTCCGGTTAGCTCCTATAATTCACCCCTCCACTTT. The chain links TRBV6-6 to TRBJ1-6; D ambiguous. V lost 5 bases to trimming and J lost 0 bases, with 8 bases between them. The CDR3 covers 15 residues. Germline V gene lookup returns CDR1 MNHNY and CDR2 SVGAGI (reference sequence).

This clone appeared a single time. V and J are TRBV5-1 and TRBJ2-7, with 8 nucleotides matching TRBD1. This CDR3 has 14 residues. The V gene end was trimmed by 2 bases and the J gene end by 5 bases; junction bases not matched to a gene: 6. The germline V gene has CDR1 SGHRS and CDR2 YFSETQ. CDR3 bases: TGCGCCAGCAGCTTCGACAGGGGTCACCACGAGCAGTACTTC. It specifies CASSFDRGHHEQYF.

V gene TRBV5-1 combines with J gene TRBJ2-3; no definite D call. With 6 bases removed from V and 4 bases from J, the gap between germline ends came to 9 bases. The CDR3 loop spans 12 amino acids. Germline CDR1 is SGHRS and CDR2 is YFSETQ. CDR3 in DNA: TGCGCCAGCAATCTTATCCCAGATACGCAGTATTTT. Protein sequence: CASNLIPDTQYF.

The chain's CDR3 is CASRGPEVGNEQFF. CDR3 nucleotides: TGCGCCAGCAGGGGGCCAGAAGTAGGCAATGAGCAGTTCTTC. The chain recombines TRBV10-2 with TRBJ2-1; maybe TRBD1 (5 bases). Germline loops: CDR1 WSHSY, CDR2 SAAADI. Trimming took 6 bases from V and 6 from J, leaving 15 bases between them. This CDR3 spans 14 amino acids.

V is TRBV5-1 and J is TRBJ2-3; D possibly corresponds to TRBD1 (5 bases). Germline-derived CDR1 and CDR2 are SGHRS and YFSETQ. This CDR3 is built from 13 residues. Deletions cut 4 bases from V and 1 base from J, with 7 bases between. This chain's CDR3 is CASSGAGTDTQYF. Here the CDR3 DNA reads TGCGCCAGCAGCGGGGCAGGCACAGATACGCAGTATTTT.

The CDR3 region has the DNA TGTGCCAGCAGCCCCGTAGCAGGGGGCTCAAACTATGGCTACACCTTC. It translates to CASSPVAGGSNYGYTF. This sequence joins TRBV7-9 and TRBJ1-2, with 8 bases that match TRBD1. Germline CDR1 is SEHNR and CDR2 is FQNEAQ (reference sequence). This CDR3 has 16 amino acids. V lost 5 bases to trimming and J lost 2 bases; unmatched junction nucleotides: 10.

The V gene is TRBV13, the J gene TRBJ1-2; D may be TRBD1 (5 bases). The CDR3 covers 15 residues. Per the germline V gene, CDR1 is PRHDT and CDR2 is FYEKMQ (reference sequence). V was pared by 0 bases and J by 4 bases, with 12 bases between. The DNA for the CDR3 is TGTGCCAGCAGCTTAGGTCTGGGGCCCACCTATGGCTACACCTTC. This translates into CASSLGLGPTYGYTF. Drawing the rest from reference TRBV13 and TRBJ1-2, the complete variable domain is AAGVIQSPRHLIKEKRETATLKCYPIPRHDTVYWYQQGPGQDPQFLISFYEKMQSDKGSIPDRFSAQQFSDYHSELNMSSLELGDSALYFCASSLGLGPTYGYTFGSGTRLTVV.

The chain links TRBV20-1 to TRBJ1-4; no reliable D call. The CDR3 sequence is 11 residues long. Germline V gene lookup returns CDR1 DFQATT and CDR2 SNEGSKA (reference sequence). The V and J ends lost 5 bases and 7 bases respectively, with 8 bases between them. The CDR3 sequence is CSAPAGEKLFF. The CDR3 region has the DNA TGCAGTGCTCCGGCGGGTGAAAAACTGTTTTTT.